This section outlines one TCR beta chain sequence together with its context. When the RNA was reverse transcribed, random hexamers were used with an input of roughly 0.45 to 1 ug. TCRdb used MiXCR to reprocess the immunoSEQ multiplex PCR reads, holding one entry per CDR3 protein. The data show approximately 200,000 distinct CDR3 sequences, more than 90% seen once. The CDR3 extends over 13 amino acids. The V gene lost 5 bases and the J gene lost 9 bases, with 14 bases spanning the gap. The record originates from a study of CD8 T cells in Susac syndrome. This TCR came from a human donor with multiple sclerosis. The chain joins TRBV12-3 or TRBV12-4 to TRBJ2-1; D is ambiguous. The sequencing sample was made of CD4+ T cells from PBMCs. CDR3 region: CASSVADASEQFF. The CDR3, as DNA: TGTGCCAGCAGTGTCGCGGACGCCAGTGAGCAGTTCTTC.